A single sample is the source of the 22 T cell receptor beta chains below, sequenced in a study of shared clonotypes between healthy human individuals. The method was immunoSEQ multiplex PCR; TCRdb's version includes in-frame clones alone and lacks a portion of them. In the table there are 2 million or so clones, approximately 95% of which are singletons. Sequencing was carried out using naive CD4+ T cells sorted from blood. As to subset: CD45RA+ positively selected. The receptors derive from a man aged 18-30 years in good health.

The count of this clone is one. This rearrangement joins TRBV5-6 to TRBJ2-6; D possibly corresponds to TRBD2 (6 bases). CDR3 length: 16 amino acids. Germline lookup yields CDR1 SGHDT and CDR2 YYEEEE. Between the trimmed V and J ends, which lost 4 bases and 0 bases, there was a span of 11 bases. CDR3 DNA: TGTGCCAGCAGCCCGCGGAGGGACTCTGGGGCCAACGTCCTGACTTTC. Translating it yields CASSPRRDSGANVLTF.

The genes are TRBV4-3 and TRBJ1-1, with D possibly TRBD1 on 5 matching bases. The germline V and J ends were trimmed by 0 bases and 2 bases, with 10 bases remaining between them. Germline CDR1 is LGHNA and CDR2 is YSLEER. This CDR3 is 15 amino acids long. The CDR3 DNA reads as TGCGCCAGCAGCCAAGAGTCCGGGGGAAACACTGAAGCTTTCTTT. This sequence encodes CASSQESGGNTEAFF.

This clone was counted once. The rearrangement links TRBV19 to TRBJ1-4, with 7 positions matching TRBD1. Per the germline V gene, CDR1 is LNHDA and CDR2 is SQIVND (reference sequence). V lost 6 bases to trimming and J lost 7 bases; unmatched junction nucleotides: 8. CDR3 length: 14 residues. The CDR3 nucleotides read TGTGCCAGTAGCGCGCAGGGGGGTGGTGAAAAACTGTTTTTT. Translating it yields CASSAQGGGEKLFF.

The CDR3 loop is CASSQEKRGRVFSYEQYF. CDR3 DNA: TGCGCCAGCAGCCAAGAAAAGCGCGGCAGGGTCTTTTCCTACGAGCAGTACTTC. The chain employs TRBV4-1 and TRBJ2-7, with D perhaps matching TRBD1 (5 bases). V lost 0 bases and J 1 base, leaving 19 bases between the germline ends. CDR3 length: 18 residues. CDR1 is MGHRA and CDR2 is YSYEKL in the germline V gene.

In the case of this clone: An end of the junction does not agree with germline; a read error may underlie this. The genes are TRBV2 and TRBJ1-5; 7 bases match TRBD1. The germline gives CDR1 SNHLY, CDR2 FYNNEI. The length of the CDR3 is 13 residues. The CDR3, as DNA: TGTGCCAGCGCGGGACAGAGCATTCAGCCCCAGCATTTT. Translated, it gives CASAGQSIQPQHF.

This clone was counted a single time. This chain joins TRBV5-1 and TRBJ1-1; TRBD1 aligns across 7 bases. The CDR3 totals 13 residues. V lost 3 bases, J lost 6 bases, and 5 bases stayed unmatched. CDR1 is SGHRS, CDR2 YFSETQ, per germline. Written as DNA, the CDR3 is TGCGCCAGCAGCTCAGGGGGAGGTCCTGAAGCTTTCTTT. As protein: CASSSGGGPEAFF.

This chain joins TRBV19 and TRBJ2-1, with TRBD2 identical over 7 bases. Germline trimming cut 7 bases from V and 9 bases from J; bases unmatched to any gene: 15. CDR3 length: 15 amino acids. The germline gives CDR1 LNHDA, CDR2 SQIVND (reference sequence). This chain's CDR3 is CASTKEGLGEFEQFF. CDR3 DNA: TGTGCCAGTACCAAAGAAGGACTAGGAGAGTTTGAGCAGTTCTTC.

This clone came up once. The CDR3 reads CASSRRFSGLSSYEQYF. CDR3 coding DNA: TGCGCCAGCAGCCGAAGGTTTAGCGGGCTGAGCTCCTACGAGCAGTACTTC. This chain links TRBV5-1 with TRBJ2-7; 7 nucleotides line up with TRBD2. Trimming removed 4 bases from V and 0 bases from J; junction bases left unmatched: 13. Per the germline V gene, CDR1 is SGHRS and CDR2 is YFSETQ. This CDR3 region has 17 residues.

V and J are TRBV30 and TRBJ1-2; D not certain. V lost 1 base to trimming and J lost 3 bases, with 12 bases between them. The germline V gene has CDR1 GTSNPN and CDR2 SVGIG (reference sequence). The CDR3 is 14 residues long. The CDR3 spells CAWSASRRDYGYTF. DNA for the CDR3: TGTGCCTGGAGTGCATCCCGAAGGGACTATGGCTACACCTTC.

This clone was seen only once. The CDR3 loop is CASSYGLAGVAGELFF. CDR3 nucleotides: TGTGCCAGCAGTTACGGACTAGCGGGGGTAGCCGGGGAGCTGTTTTTT. The chain links TRBV6-6 to TRBJ2-2, with TRBD2 matching 13 bases. CDR3 length: 16 residues. The V and J ends lost 2 bases and 6 bases, in that order; junction bases with no gene match: 3. Germline V CDR1 and CDR2: MNHNY, SVGAGI (reference sequence).

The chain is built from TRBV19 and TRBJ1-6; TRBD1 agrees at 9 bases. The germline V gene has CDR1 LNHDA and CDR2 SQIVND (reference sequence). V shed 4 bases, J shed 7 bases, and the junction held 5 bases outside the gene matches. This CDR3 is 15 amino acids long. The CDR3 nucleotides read TGTGCCAGTAGTACCCGGACAGGGGTGAATTCACCCCTCCACTTT. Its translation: CASSTRTGVNSPLHF.

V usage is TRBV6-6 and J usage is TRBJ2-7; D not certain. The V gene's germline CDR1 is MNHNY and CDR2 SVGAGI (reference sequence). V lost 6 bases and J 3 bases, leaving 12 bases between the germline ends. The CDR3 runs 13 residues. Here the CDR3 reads CASSRGSYYEQYF. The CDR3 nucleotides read TGTGCCAGCAGCCGAGGATCGTACTACGAGCAGTACTTC.

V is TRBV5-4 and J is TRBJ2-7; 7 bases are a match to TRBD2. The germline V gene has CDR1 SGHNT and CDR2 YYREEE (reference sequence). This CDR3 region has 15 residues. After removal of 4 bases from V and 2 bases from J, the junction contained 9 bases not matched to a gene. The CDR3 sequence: CASSSGLAATYEQYF. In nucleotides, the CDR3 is TGTGCCAGCAGCAGCGGTCTAGCGGCAACCTACGAGCAGTACTTC. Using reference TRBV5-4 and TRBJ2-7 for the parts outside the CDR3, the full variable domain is ETGVTQSPTHLIKTRGQQVTLRCSSQSGHNTVSWYQQALGQGPQFIFQYYREEENGRGNFPPRFSGLQFPNYSSELNVNALELDDSALYLCASSSGLAATYEQYFGPGTRLTVT.

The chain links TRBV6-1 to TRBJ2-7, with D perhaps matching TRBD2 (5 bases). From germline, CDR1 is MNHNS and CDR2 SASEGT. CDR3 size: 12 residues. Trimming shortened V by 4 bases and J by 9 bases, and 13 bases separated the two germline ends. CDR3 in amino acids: CASSVPAAGQYF. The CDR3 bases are TGTGCCAGCAGTGTCCCGGCCGCGGGGCAGTACTTC.

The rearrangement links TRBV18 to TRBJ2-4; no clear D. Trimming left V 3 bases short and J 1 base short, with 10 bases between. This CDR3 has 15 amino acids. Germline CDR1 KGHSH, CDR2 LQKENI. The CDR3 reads CASSPLGIAKNIQYF. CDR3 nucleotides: TGTGCCAGCTCACCGCTAGGAATTGCCAAAAACATTCAGTACTTC.

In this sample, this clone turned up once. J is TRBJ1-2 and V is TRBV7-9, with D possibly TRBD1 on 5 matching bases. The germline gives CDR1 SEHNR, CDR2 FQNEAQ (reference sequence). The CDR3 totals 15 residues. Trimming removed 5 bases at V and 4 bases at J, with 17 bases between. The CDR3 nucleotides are TGTGCCAGCAGCCCCCGGGCAGGGAGTTTCTATGGCTACACCTTC. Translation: CASSPRAGSFYGYTF. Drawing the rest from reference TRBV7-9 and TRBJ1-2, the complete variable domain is DTGVSQNPRHKITKRGQNVTFRCDPISEHNRLYWYRQTLGQGPEFLTYFQNEAQLEKSRLLSDRFSAERPKGSFSTLEIQRTEQGDSAMYLCASSPRAGSFYGYTFGSGTRLTVV.

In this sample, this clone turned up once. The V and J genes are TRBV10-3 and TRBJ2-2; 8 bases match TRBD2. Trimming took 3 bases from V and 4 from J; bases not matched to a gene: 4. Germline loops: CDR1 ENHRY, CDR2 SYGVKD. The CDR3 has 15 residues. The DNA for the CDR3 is TGTGCCATCAGTGAATTAGCGGGGTTCACCGGGGAGCTGTTTTTT. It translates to CAISELAGFTGELFF.

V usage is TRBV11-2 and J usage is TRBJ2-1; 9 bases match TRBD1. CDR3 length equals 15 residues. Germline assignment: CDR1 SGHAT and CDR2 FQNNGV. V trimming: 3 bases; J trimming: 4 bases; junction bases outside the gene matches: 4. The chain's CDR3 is CASSLDRGPYNEQFF. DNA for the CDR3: TGTGCCAGCAGCTTGGACAGGGGCCCTTACAATGAGCAGTTCTTC.

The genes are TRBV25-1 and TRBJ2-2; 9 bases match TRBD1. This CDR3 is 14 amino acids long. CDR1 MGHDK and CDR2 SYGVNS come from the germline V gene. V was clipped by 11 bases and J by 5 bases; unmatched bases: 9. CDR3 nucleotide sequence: TGTGCCCACTCTAGGACAGGGGTGACCGGGGAGCTGTTTTTT. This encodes CAHSRTGVTGELFF.

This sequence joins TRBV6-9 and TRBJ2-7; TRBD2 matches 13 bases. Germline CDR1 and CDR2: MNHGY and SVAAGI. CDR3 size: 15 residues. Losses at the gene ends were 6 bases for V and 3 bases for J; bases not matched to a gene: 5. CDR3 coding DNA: TGTGCCAGCAGCCCCGGGACTAGCGGGATCTACGAGCAGTACTTC. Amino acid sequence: CASSPGTSGIYEQYF.

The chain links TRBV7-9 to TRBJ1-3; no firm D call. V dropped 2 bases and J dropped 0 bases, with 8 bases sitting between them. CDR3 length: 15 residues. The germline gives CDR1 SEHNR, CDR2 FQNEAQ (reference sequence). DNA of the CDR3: TGTGCCAGCAGCTTACAACTGAGCTCTGGAAACACCATATATTTT. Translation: CASSLQLSSGNTIYF.

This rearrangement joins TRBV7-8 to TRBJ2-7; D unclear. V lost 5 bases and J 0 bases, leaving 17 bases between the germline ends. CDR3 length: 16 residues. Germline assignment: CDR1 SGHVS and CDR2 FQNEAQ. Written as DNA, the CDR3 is TGTGCCAGCAGCCCCTACAGCCCCAGGAGCTCCTACGAGCAGTACTTC. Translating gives CASSPYSPRSSYEQYF.